These 16 T cell receptor beta chains share one sample of origin, sequenced in a study of CXCR3-negative and CXCR3-positive naive CD8 T cells. UMI labels and 5' RACE were used to prepare the TRB cDNA libraries. TCRdb re-called the 5' RACE reads and gives one entry per CDR3 protein, without DNA. The table lists around 96,000 distinct CDR3 sequences. Sequencing input: naive CXCR3- CD8+ T cells from blood. This sample's subset: CD45RO-CCR7+CD27+CD95- naive CD8+ T cells lacking CXCR3 (TNR3-). The receptors come from a human donor in good health. Some clones in this sample may be carry-over from other donors' samples.

The chain links TRBV29-1 to TRBJ2-2. Germline values: CDR1 SQVTM, CDR2 ANQGSEA. CDR3 size: 13 residues. CDR3 region: CSVEGLSGGELFF.

The chain couples TRBV5-1 to TRBJ2-1; TCRdb's D call of TRBD1 is untestable without DNA. Per the germline V gene, CDR1 is SGHRS and CDR2 is YFSETQ. The CDR3 sequence is 15 residues long. The chain's CDR3 is CASRGGEGFGDEQFF.

V and J are TRBV5-6 and TRBJ2-5; absent DNA, TCRdb's TRBD2 call cannot be checked. CDR3 length: 14 residues. Germline V lookup: CDR1 SGHDT, CDR2 YYEEEE. The CDR3 region is CASSYTSVQETQYF.

The chain links TRBV29-1 to TRBJ2-1; TCRdb indicates TRBD1, and absent DNA this call remains unverified. Germline values: CDR1 SQVTM, CDR2 ANQGSEA. The CDR3 totals 17 residues. The CDR3 spells CSVGLETGTGYYNEQFF.

V usage is TRBV30 and J usage is TRBJ2-1; absent DNA, TCRdb's TRBD1 call cannot be checked. CDR1 is GTSNPN, CDR2 SVGIG, per germline (reference sequence). This CDR3 comprises 15 residues. This CDR3 reads CAWSVGGRAYNEQFF.

The V gene is TRBV9, the J gene TRBJ2-3; lacking DNA, the TRBD1 call made by TCRdb goes unchecked. CDR1 is SGDLS, CDR2 YYNGEE, per germline. The CDR3 covers 16 residues. CDR3 loop: CASSGASGGSTDTQYF.

The chain couples TRBV29-1 to TRBJ2-1; TCRdb's D call, TRBD1, is unchecked because there is no DNA. The CDR3 runs 15 residues. The germline gives CDR1 SQVTM, CDR2 ANQGSEA. The CDR3 spells CSGGVGGRSYNEQFF.

The rearrangement uses TRBV29-1 and TRBJ1-1; TCRdb selects TRBD1, and the lack of DNA leaves this call unchecked. The V gene's germline CDR1 is SQVTM and CDR2 ANQGSEA. The CDR3 covers 12 residues. CDR3 in amino acids: CSVRTGGTEAFF.

CDR3 in amino acids: CASSLSVRTDTQYF. This chain joins TRBV12-3 or TRBV12-4 and TRBJ2-3. This CDR3 region has 14 residues.

The CDR3 loop reads CSARDPDKGEQFF. V gene TRBV20-1 combines with J gene TRBJ2-1; the D gene TCRdb calls, TRBD1, cannot be checked with no DNA. Per the germline V gene, CDR1 is DFQATT and CDR2 is SNEGSKA (reference sequence). This CDR3 is 13 amino acids long.

This chain connects TRBV15 to TRBJ1-4. The germline gives CDR1 LNHNV, CDR2 YYDKDF (reference sequence). This CDR3 spans 14 amino acids. The CDR3 sequence: CATSGSSTGEKLFF.

The chain recombines TRBV20-1 with TRBJ2-2; TCRdb's D call of TRBD1 is untestable without DNA. This CDR3 has 13 residues. CDR1 and CDR2 (germline): DFQATT, SNEGSKA (reference sequence). The CDR3 loop reads CSARRGLTGELFF.

This chain connects TRBV7-6 to TRBJ2-7; as DNA is missing, the TRBD1 call by TCRdb cannot be tested. CDR1 SGHVS and CDR2 FNYEAQ come from the germline V gene. CDR3 length equals 15 residues. The CDR3 sequence is CASSLEPGFSYEQYF.

The chain carries TRBV9 and TRBJ1-1; as DNA is missing, the TRBD1 call by TCRdb cannot be tested. The V gene's germline CDR1 is SGDLS and CDR2 YYNGEE. There are 13 residues in the CDR3. CDR3 sequence: CASSVQGMGEAFF. Using reference TRBV9 and TRBJ1-1 for the parts outside the CDR3, the full variable domain is DSGVTQTPKHLITATGQRVTLRCSPRSGDLSVYWYQQSLDQGLQFLIQYYNGEERAKGNILERFSAQQFPDLHSELNLSSLELGDSALYFCASSVQGMGEAFFGQGTRLTVV.

The CDR3: CASSPFPAGLNTGELFF. The chain joins TRBV12-3 or TRBV12-4 to TRBJ2-2; TCRdb's assignment of TRBD2 cannot be checked, as there is no DNA. The CDR3 length is 17 residues.

This rearrangement joins TRBV7-9 to TRBJ2-5; TCRdb gives TRBD2 as the D gene, but with no DNA this cannot be confirmed. The CDR3 extends over 14 amino acids. CDR1 and CDR2 from the germline V gene are SEHNR and FQNEAQ (reference sequence). This CDR3 reads CAGGGLADQETQYF. The whole variable domain, remainder taken from reference TRBV7-9 and TRBJ2-5, is DTGVSQNPRHKITKRGQNVTFRCDPISEHNRLYWYRQTLGQGPEFLTYFQNEAQLEKSRLLSDRFSAERPKGSFSTLEIQRTEQGDSAMYLCAGGGLADQETQYFGPGTRLLVL.